This T cell receptor (beta chain) originates from a study of T cell repertoires in cytomegalovirus infection. Overall study: Public signatures in TCR beta pointed to CMV infection and matching HLA type. Broader study findings: HLA-C-restricted, CMV-specific TCR beta clonotypes were dominant ex vivo.

TCRdb re-derived calls from the reads in MiXCR, one entry per CDR3 protein. The table lists approximately 500,000 distinct CDR3 sequences, roughly 12% of them singletons, with approximately 10% in the top ten. Germline CDR1 is LNHDA and CDR2 is SQIVND (reference sequence). Germline trimming cut 3 bases from V and 5 bases from J; bases unmatched to any gene: 13. This CDR3 has 17 amino acids. Note on this clonotype: As yet, its antigen is unknown.

What was sequenced was PBMCs. This sequence joins TRBV19 and TRBJ1-2, with 9 bases that match TRBD1. This sequence was found in a human donor in good health (CMV status not recorded). Some clones in this sample may be carry-over from other donors' samples. CDR3 DNA: TGTGCCAGTAGTATTGCAGGCACAGGGGGCGCTGGGTATGGCTACACCTTC. It is translated as CASSIAGTGGAGYGYTF.